The rows below give T cell receptor beta chains drawn from one sample of a study of blood T cell repertoires in COVID-19. Generated by immunoSEQ multiplex PCR, the TCRdb table keeps only in-frame clones and is missing some. The sample records about 400,000 clones, 88% being singletons. Sequenced material: PBMCs or T cells enriched from blood (not recorded which). The receptors shown here come from a woman between 35 and 50 years old with acute COVID-19. Both conserved end residues are part of each CDR3. A D gene is named only where the DNA matches it firmly. A row's size may be missing; if present it is once, few, many or a size class.

d_call | j_call | v_call | clone_size | cdr3_nt | cdr3_aa
. | TRBJ1-2 | TRBV6-5 | . | TGTGCCAGCAGTTTGAGGGGGTTTGGCTACACCTTC | CASSLRGFGYTF
. | TRBJ1-1 | TRBV29-1 | once | TGCAGCGTTACCAGGGATCAGACTGAAGCTTTCTTT | CSVTRDQTEAFF
. | TRBJ2-4 | TRBV4-2 | . | TGTGCCAGCAGCCAAGACCCGCAGGGTGTATCCAAAAACATTCAGTACTTC | CASSQDPQGVSKNIQYF
TRBD1 | TRBJ1-2 | TRBV9 | . | TGTGCCAGCAGCGTAGAGCCGGGACAGCTATCCTATGGCTACACCTTC | CASSVEPGQLSYGYTF
TRBD1 | TRBJ2-3 | TRBV6-5 | . | TGTGCCAGCAGACAGGGGTCCGGTCGCACAGATACGCAGTATTTT | CASRQGSGRTDTQYF
. | TRBJ1-3 | TRBV5-1 | . | TGCGCCAGCAGCCTGGCGACGGGCTCTGGAAACACCATATATTTT | CASSLATGSGNTIYF
. | TRBJ1-6 | TRBV11-2 | . | TGTGCCAGCAGCGCAACCCCGGGGAGGGGTAATTCACCCCTCCACTTT | CASSATPGRGNSPLHF
TRBD1 | TRBJ2-7 | TRBV2 | . | TGTGCCAGCAAGGTCAGGGGGCTTGAGCAGTACTTC | CASKVRGLEQYF
. | TRBJ2-1 | TRBV7-2 | . | TGTGCCAGCAGCCGCCTCCAGGCAGACAATGAGCAGTTCTTC | CASSRLQADNEQFF
TRBD1 | TRBJ1-4 | TRBV4-1 | few | TGCGCCAGCAGCCAAGATGGAGGGACAGCTGAAAAACTGTTTTTT | CASSQDGGTAEKLFF
. | TRBJ2-3 | TRBV5-6 | . | TGTGCCAGCAGGGAAACCGGGACAGATACGCAGTATTTT | CASRETGTDTQYF
. | TRBJ1-2 | TRBV19 | . | TGTGCCAGTCATGACAGGTCCTATGGCTACACCTTC | CASHDRSYGYTF
. | TRBJ1-2 | TRBV4-2 | . | TGTGCCAGCAGCCAATTATCCCCAGGGATATCTTATGGCTACACCTTC | CASSQLSPGISYGYTF
. | TRBJ1-3 | TRBV27 | . | TGTGCCAGCAGTCCCAGGACAGCTGGAAACACCATATATTTT | CASSPRTAGNTIYF
. | TRBJ2-7 | TRBV5-1 | . | TGCGCCAGCAGCTTTTCGGCGGGGTACTCCTACGAGCAGTACTTC | CASSFSAGYSYEQYF
. | TRBJ2-1 | TRBV4-1 | . | TGCGCCAGCAGCCAAGTAATTCGTAGCGCCGAGCAGTTCTTC | CASSQVIRSAEQFF
TRBD1 | TRBJ2-7 | TRBV5-1 | . | TGCGCCAGCAGCAGCGGGACAGGGGAACACGAGCAGTACTTC | CASSSGTGEHEQYF
. | TRBJ1-6 | TRBV6-5 | . | TGTGCCAGCAGTTACTCGTCTGAGGGTACGAATTCACCCCTCCACTTT | CASSYSSEGTNSPLHF
. | TRBJ1-1 | TRBV5-4 | . | TGTGCCAGCACCAAATACAGGGAGAACACTGAAGCTTTCTTT | CASTKYRENTEAFF
TRBD1 | TRBJ1-2 | TRBV24-1 | . | TGTGCCACGGCGACAGGGGGCGGCTATGGCTACACCTTC | CATATGGGYGYTF
. | TRBJ1-6 | TRBV9 | . | TGTGCCAGCAGCGTAGGAGTAGACTTAAAAAATTCACCCCTCCACTTT | CASSVGVDLKNSPLHF
. | TRBJ1-2 | TRBV11-2 | many | TGTGCCAGCAGCCAAGAATCAGGGTACGCTAACTATGGCTACACCTTC | CASSQESGYANYGYTF
TRBD1 | TRBJ2-7 | TRBV6-5 | few | TGTGCCAGCAGTTACTCGGGACAGAGGCACGAGCAGTACTTC | CASSYSGQRHEQYF
. | TRBJ2-7 | TRBV29-1 | . | TGCAGCGTCTCGGACAGCTACGAGCAGTACTTC | CSVSDSYEQYF
. | TRBJ1-5 | TRBV9 | . | TGTGCCAGCAGCGTAGGGCAGGGTGATCAGCCCCAGCATTTT | CASSVGQGDQPQHF
TRBD1 | TRBJ1-2 | TRBV7-9 | . | TGTGCCAGCTCACAGGGGGAGGGCTACACCTTC | CASSQGEGYTF
. | TRBJ2-5 | TRBV11-2 | . | TGTGCCAGCAGCTTAATAGGGGGCGCGGGGGAGACCCAGTACTTC | CASSLIGGAGETQYF
TRBD1 | TRBJ1-1 | TRBV4-1 | . | TGCGCCAGCAGCCCAATGGCTCGGGACAGGGTCCCTGAAGCTTTCTTT | CASSPMARDRVPEAFF
. | TRBJ2-1 | TRBV10-3 | . | TGTGCCATCAGTCCGGACTTAAGCTCCTACAATGAGCAGTTCTTC | CAISPDLSSYNEQFF
TRBD1 | TRBJ1-2 | TRBV5-1 | . | TGCGCCAGCAGCTCCCAACCCGTCGGACAGGGGAGCTATGGCTACACCTTC | CASSSQPVGQGSYGYTF
. | TRBJ1-4 | TRBV19 | . | TGTGCCAGTAGTTGGCAGTCGGGGGAAAAACTGTTTTTT | CASSWQSGEKLFF
TRBD1 | TRBJ1-4 | TRBV12-5 | . | TGTGCTAGTGGAAGGGACAGCCCTAATGAAAAACTGTTTTTT | CASGRDSPNEKLFF
. | TRBJ2-2 | TRBV24-1 | . | TGTGCCACCAGTGCCTGGGGGGACAGCTTTAACACCGGGGAGCTGTTTTTT | CATSAWGDSFNTGELFF
. | TRBJ1-2 | TRBV2 | few | TGTGCCAGCAGTGAGTCTATAGGGACCGCCAGGGGAGGCTACACCTTC | CASSESIGTARGGYTF
TRBD1 | TRBJ1-2 | TRBV27 | . | TGTGCCAGCAGTCGCAGGGGGGAGCAAGCGGGCTACACCTTC | CASSRRGEQAGYTF
. | TRBJ2-7 | TRBV25-1 | . | TGTGCCAGCAGTGAATGGAGAGGGTCGTACGAGCAGTACTTC | CASSEWRGSYEQYF
TRBD2 | TRBJ2-3 | TRBV5-1 | . | TGCGCCAGCAGCCCCGGGACTAACACAGATACGCAGTATTTT | CASSPGTNTDTQYF
. | TRBJ2-5 | TRBV5-1 | . | TGCGCCAGCAGCTTGGTCGGAGGATTAGAGACCCAGTACTTC | CASSLVGGLETQYF
TRBD1 | TRBJ2-1 | TRBV11-2 | . | TGTGCCAGCAGCTTTACAGGGGGCGGAAGGGACAATGTCGGGCAGTTCTTC | CASSFTGGGRDNVGQFF
. | TRBJ2-6 | TRBV7-9 | . | TGTGCCAGCAGGCCCGGGATATCTGGGGCCAACGTCCTGACTTTC | CASRPGISGANVLTF
. | TRBJ1-2 | TRBV27 | . | TGTGCCAGCAGTTTTGGCAGAAACTATGGCTACACCTTC | CASSFGRNYGYTF
. | TRBJ1-1 | TRBV4-1 | . | TGCGCCAGCAGCCAAGGGCCGTTACAGGGCTATACTGAAGCTTTCTTT | CASSQGPLQGYTEAFF